Below, one TCR beta chain is given with its context. The antigen it recognizes is unknown. No clone much larger than this one lies a single base away; base qualities are absent. Compared with germline, V lacks 10 bases and J lacks 5 bases; bases without a gene match: 3. CDR1 ENHRY and CDR2 SYGVKD are derived from the germline V gene. The cysteine opens and the phenylalanine closes a CDR3 of 13 amino acids. Only the CDR3 region is kept as DNA, spanning 39 bases read in frame from base 1. This sample is part of a study of cytomegalovirus exposure and HLA in healthy donors (dated 2017 in TCRdb). In the study overall: In an earlier analysis of approximately 640 of the donors, approximately 260 Gb of sequence data and just under 120 million unique TCR beta sequences from roughly 180 million T cells were reported. About 300 gigabases of sequencing data and tens of millions of unique TCR sequences were included in an early release covering several hundred HLA-typed donors. Of the roughly 400 genotyped donors, 81% fell in the genetic ancestry cluster associated with self-reported Caucasian donors. The study aimed to test whether cataloging public T cell receptors could reveal signatures of past pathogen exposure. The study used immunosequencing to profile the T cell repertoires of approximately 640 subjects and linked those repertoires to cytomegalovirus serostatus. In addition to the first cohort of 666 subjects, a separate validation cohort of 120 different subjects was used. To predict cytomegalovirus infection status, the study brought together high-throughput TCR immunosequencing, statistical association of individual TCRs with disease status, and machine learning. In a later analysis, previously published TCR beta repertoires from 666 donors were re-analyzed and high-resolution HLA genotyping was added so that TCR occurrence patterns could be studied. In the later analysis, no new phenotypic data were used to find candidate immune exposures; instead, reliance was placed on TCR beta sequences and their occurrence across donors. To decide whether each TCR beta V gene segment behaved as functional or pseudogenic, an earlier analysis of over 500 of the donors relied on high-throughput TCR beta sequencing. Donor age, sex, ethnicity and CMV serostatus were compiled together with the repertoire data. Genome-wide SNP genotypes for about 65% of the roughly 700 donors were used in a later genetic analysis, which treated that subset as a discovery cohort. All discovery cohort repertoires had been generated using a single sequencing platform. HLA typing covered class I and class II loci at four-digit resolution. Typing coverage varied by locus: about 620-630 donors for A, B, C, DRB1 and DQB1; some 520 for DQA1; more than 600 for DPA1; approximately 490 for DPB1. About 5 DR-DQ haplotypes were handled as single units for association and clustering, since linkage in the cohort was strong. Across some 400 genotyped donors of the cohort, an average of roughly 250,000 unique TCR beta nucleotide sequences per donor were sequenced, and roughly a sixth of those sequences were non-productive.

Study-wide conclusions, independent of this receptor: Several of the top co-occurrence clusters appeared to be linked to parvovirus B19, influenza, CMV and Epstein-Barr virus, according to a later analysis. In vitro tests confirmed that a few of the cytomegalovirus-associated TCR beta chains recognize cytomegalovirus antigens. Most CMV-associated TCR beta chains appeared to be HLA-restricted in a later analysis, and the HLA associations seemed to be driven largely by CMV exposure. Presence/absence analyses assumed roughly uniform sequencing depth across donors, an assumption that may not hold. Because counts were too low, some 16 rarely observed V segments, including chromosome 9 orphons, were excluded from the earlier analysis of around 640 of the donors. HLA typing was unavailable for some donors at each locus, so association tests used only the typed subset. A total of fewer than 200 TCR beta chains were listed by the study as associated with cytomegalovirus. Because the 87-base-pair reads could not distinguish some IMGT-functional V segments, including TRBV6-2 and TRBV6-3, those segments were excluded. In a later analysis, the rate of TCR association differed among HLA loci, with DRB1 alleles having the most associated TCRs and HLA-C alleles having the fewest. A later genetic analysis reported fewer N-insertions in productive TCRs among donors in an Asian-associated ancestry cluster than the roughly 650-donor mean. Linkage disequilibrium might explain the correlated functional status among segregating V segments, but an unknown experimental factor could not be excluded. A later analysis associated about 18,000 TCR beta sequences with specific HLA alleles at a false discovery rate of 0.05. A later analysis found that HLA-associated TCR beta chains were more clonally expanded and had lower generation probabilities than equally common non-associated chains. The classifier was reported to diagnose cytomegalovirus status with high specificity and sensitivity in both the original and validation cohorts. In an earlier analysis of roughly 500 of the donors, most TCR beta V segments appeared in productive rearrangements about 87% or about 30% of the time, broadly matching IMGT annotations. It was suggested by the authors that the approach could potentially be generalized to other disease states and immunological phenotypes. V-gene and J-gene trimming of TCR beta chains was associated with a missense DCLRE1C variant in a later genetic analysis, and the association was replicated in an independent cohort. The sequencing pipeline was judged likely to have produced a cluster of highly shared sequence variants as a technical artifact. CMV serostatus was the only immune exposure information available for the cohort. In this cohort, only TCR beta chains were sequenced, and detectable features were limited by the absence of alpha or paired-chain data. When HLA alleles, especially DR and DQ, strongly co-occurred, TCR associations were difficult to assign to individual alleles. Across donors, most TCR sequences were observed very rarely, whereas some public TCRs were present in many individuals. A further reported finding was that TCR beta sequences accurately predicted the HLA-A and HLA-B alleles for most subjects in the first cohort.

Receptors were amplified or captured by the immunoSEQ multiplex PCR assay. The multiplex PCR relied on a mix of 60 forward primers for TCR Vbeta segments and 13 reverse primers for TCR Jbeta segments. Amplification of the CDR3 region of rearranged TCR beta genes was performed with a multiplex PCR assay on genomic DNA. The Illumina HiSeq System was used to sequence the amplified TCR beta libraries as 87-base-pair reads. As for the authors' bioinformatics: In a later analysis, 77 million or so unique TCR beta chains were counted across the 690 or so repertoires, and roughly 9.9 million of these chains were shared by at least two donors. A nearest-neighbor algorithm error-corrected the raw reads and collapsed the reads into unique sequences, merging closely related sequences to remove PCR and sequencing errors. V, D and J gene segments were assigned by aligning CDR3 sequences to IMGT reference sequences. For a sequence to be retained, a match of at least six nucleotides to both a V gene segment and a J gene segment was required. Rearrangements were classified as productive when the CDR3 lacked stop codons and remained in frame with V and J, and all other rearrangements were classified as non-productive. Following IMGT convention, CDR3 was defined as the stretch from the second conserved V-encoded cysteine up to the conserved J-encoded phenylalanine. The earlier analysis of about 590 of the donors excluded sequences that lacked an unambiguous match to a single V gene segment. In an earlier analysis of a few hundred of the donors, V segments were called functional above 56.7% productive rearrangements and were called segregating when the between-donor standard deviation exceeded 5%. A statistical classification framework was built for diagnosing cytomegalovirus status from the catalog of TCR beta chain sequences. V and J gene assignment, in a later analysis, came from comparing TCR nucleotide sequences with IMGT/GENE-DB human TR gene sequences. The TCRdist pipeline was used in a later analysis to assign CDR3 sequences and most-parsimonious VDJ recombination scenarios. A later analysis defined each TCR beta chain by its CDR3 amino acid sequence plus V-gene family, and excluded reads lacking a unique V-gene family. A later analysis removed over 500 highly shared, low-generation-probability nucleotide sequences to deal with suspected cross-contamination and a sequencing artifact. In a later analysis, a clonal expansion index for each public chain was calculated from normalized within-repertoire ranks of inferred template counts. A later analysis computed generation probabilities with a VDJ recombination model fitted to out-of-frame rearrangements, and checked the results against IGoR. In a later analysis, hypergeometric tests were used to score TCR-TCR, TCR-HLA and TCR-CMV co-occurrence, with a repertoire-size bias correction applied to TCR pairs. In a later analysis, false discovery rates were estimated by permuting HLA or CMV assignments 20 times. In a later analysis, co-occurring TCRs were grouped with DBSCAN, and TCRdist sequence similarity was added when clustering was performed within HLA-allele-positive subsets. For co-occurrence clustering, repertoires with fewer than 30,000 or more than 120,000 public chains were excluded, along with several repertoires with anomalous nucleotide sharing. What TCRdb holds here is the immuneACCESS table cut down to in-frame rearrangements. Part of the clones is not present; checked against another copy, under half of the missing clones reflect an unresolved V gene, and the others are unexplained. V and J calls and clone size are as listed in that table; D and trimming were resolved from the DNA. The table for this sample lists roughly 80,000 clones; roughly two thirds of them were counted only once. Of the sample, 6.5% to 7.5% is held by the ten largest clones.

The cohort was made up of 500 to 800 healthy bone marrow donors. At the time of sampling, all cohort members were nominally healthy, though unrecorded immune exposures were likely present. The donor tested CMV seropositive, placing the donor among the 310 or so seropositive members of the cohort. A peripheral blood sample was provided by each donor, and peripheral blood mononuclear cells were used for TCR beta sequencing. Genomic DNA extraction from the blood cell samples was performed with the Qiagen DNeasy Blood Extraction Kit. The specimen was PBMCs. The sequence was collected from a woman aged 50 to 60 in good health and CMV-seropositive. This receptor chain uses TRBV10-3 and TRBJ1-6, and 9 junction bases match TRBD1. CDR3 protein: CATRDRDNSPLHF. The DNA is TGTGCCACCCGGGACAGGGATAATTCACCCCTCCACTTT.